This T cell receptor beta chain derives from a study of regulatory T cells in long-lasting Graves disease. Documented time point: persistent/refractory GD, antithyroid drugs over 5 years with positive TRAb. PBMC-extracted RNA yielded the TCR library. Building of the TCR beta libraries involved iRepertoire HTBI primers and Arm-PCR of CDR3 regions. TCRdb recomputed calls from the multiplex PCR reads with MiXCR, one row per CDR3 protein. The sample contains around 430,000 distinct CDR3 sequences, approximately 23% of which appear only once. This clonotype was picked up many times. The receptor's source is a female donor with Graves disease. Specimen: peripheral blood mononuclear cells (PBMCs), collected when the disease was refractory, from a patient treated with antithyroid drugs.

The CDR3 DNA is TGTGCCAGCAGCTTTACGGGACAGTATAATTCACCCCTCCACTTT. Its protein product is CASSFTGQYNSPLHF. The rearrangement uses TRBV7-8 and TRBJ1-6; 7 nucleotides match TRBD1. This CDR3 has 15 amino acids. Losses at the gene ends were 3 bases for V and 4 bases for J; bases not matched to a gene: 3. Germline loops: CDR1 SGHVS, CDR2 FQNEAQ.